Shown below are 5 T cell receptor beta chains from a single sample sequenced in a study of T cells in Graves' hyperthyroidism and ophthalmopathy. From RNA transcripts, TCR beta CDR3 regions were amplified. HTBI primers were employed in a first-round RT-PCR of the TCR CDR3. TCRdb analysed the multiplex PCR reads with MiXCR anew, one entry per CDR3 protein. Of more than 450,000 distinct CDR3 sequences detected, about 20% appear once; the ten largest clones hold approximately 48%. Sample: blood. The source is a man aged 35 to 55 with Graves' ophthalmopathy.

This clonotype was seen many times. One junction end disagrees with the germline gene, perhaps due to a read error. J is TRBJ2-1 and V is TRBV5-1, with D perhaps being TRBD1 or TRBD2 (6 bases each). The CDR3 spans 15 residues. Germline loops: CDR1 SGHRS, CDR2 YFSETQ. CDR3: CASSLGGSSYNEQFF. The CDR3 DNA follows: TGTGCCAGCAGCTTAGGGGGGAGCTCCTACAATGAGCAGTTCTTC.

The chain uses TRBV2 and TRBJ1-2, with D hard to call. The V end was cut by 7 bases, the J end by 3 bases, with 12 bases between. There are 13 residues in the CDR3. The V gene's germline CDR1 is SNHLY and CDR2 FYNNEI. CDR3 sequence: CASTRLRDYGYTF. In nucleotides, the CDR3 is TGTGCCAGCACCCGACTCCGGGACTATGGCTACACCTTC.

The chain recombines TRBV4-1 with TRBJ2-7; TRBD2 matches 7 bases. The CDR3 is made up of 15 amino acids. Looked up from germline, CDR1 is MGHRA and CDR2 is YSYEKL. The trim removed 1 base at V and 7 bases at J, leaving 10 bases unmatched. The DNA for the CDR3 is TGCGCCAGCAGCCAAGGGACTAGGTCTTGGGAGGAGCAGTACTTC. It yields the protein CASSQGTRSWEEQYF.

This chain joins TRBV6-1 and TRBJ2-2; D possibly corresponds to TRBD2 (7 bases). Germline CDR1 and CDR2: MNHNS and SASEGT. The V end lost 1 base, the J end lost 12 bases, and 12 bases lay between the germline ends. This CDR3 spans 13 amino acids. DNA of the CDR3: TGTGCCAGCAGTGAAGGAGTGGGGGGGCAGCTGTTTTTT. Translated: CASSEGVGGQLFF.

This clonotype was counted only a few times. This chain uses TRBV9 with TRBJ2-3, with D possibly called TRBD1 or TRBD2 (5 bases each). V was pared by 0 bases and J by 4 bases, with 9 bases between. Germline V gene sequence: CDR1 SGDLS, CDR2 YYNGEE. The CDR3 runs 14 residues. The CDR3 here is CASSVDGGSDTQYF. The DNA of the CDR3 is TGTGCCAGCAGCGTAGATGGGGGTTCAGATACGCAGTATTTT.